What follows are 17 T cell receptor beta chains derived from one specimen sequenced in a study of high-grade serous ovarian cancer treatment subgroups. Tumor samples were obtained before definitive surgery or chemotherapy. Sequencing used immunoSEQ multiplex PCR; TCRdb keeps in-frame clones, though not all of them. The sample contains 8,800 or so clones, less than 80% of which appear only once. Sequencing was performed on tumor tissue. All receptors derive from a human donor with high-grade serous ovarian cancer.

The chain has TRBV6-6 and TRBJ2-1, with 7 nucleotides matching TRBD2. J lost 6 bases, V lost 0 bases, and 2 bases had no gene match. Germline assignment: CDR1 MNHNY and CDR2 SVGAGI (reference sequence). The CDR3 contains 14 residues. The CDR3 DNA sequence: TGTGCCAGCAGTTACTCGGGGACTACCAATGAGCAGTTCTTC. This codes for CASSYSGTTNEQFF.

The chain is built from TRBV19 and TRBJ1-5, with D hard to call. Germline V gene data show CDR1 as LNHDA and CDR2 as SQIVND (reference sequence). This CDR3 is 14 amino acids long. Deletions cut 2 bases from V and 0 bases from J, with 5 bases between. The CDR3 reads CASSIRTSNQPQHF. CDR3 DNA sequence: TGTGCCAGTAGTATAAGGACTAGCAATCAGCCCCAGCATTTT.

V usage is TRBV10-3 and J usage is TRBJ1-2; 8 bases match TRBD1. Per the germline V gene, CDR1 is ENHRY and CDR2 is SYGVKD. The CDR3 spans 13 residues. V was clipped by 7 bases and J by 2 bases; unmatched bases: 3. The CDR3 DNA sequence: TGTGCCATCACCGGGACAGGAAACTATGGCTACACCTTC. It is translated as CAITGTGNYGYTF.

This clone was recorded a few times. The chain joins TRBV6-5 to TRBJ2-7; 11 bases align to TRBD2. Germline V gives CDR1 MNHEY, CDR2 SVGAGI. Trimming removed 8 bases from V and 3 bases from J; junction bases left unmatched: 9. The CDR3 has 15 amino acids. DNA for the CDR3: TGTGCCAGCTTTAAATCTCTAGCGGGAGGCTACGAGCAGTACTTC. Protein product: CASFKSLAGGYEQYF.

This rearrangement joins TRBV14 to TRBJ2-2, with TRBD2 matching 8 bases. Germline V gene lookup returns CDR1 SGHDN and CDR2 FVKESK. The CDR3 sequence is 15 residues long. Trimming cost V 3 bases and J 3 bases; bases outside gene matches: 3. CDR3 sequence: CASSHGLADTGELFF. In nucleotides, the CDR3 is TGTGCCAGCAGCCATGGACTAGCAGACACCGGGGAGCTGTTTTTT.

In this sample, this clone turned up a few times. The rearrangement joins TRBV28 to TRBJ2-5; 10 bases line up with TRBD2. After removal of 5 bases from V and 2 bases from J, the junction contained 5 bases not matched to a gene. Germline V gene data show CDR1 as MDHEN and CDR2 as SYDVKM. This CDR3 region has 15 residues. The CDR3 reads CASSPVAGGQETQYF. The CDR3 DNA follows: TGTGCCAGCAGTCCCGTAGCGGGAGGACAAGAGACCCAGTACTTC.

The chain uses TRBV4-2 and TRBJ2-7; D ambiguous. This CDR3 region has 15 residues. In germline, CDR1 is LGHNA, CDR2 YNFKEQ. Trimming cost V 4 bases and J 3 bases, with 16 bases left between them. DNA of the CDR3: TGTGCCAGCAGCCGGAACTTGGGCCTCATCTACGAGCAGTACTTC. Its protein is CASSRNLGLIYEQYF.

V and J are TRBV11-2 and TRBJ1-4, with a tentative D call TRBD1 (6 bases). CDR3 length: 13 residues. Germline CDR1 SGHAT, CDR2 FQNNGV. The germline V and J ends were trimmed by 5 bases and 6 bases, with 10 bases remaining between them. CDR3 in DNA: TGTGCCAGCAGCACAAACAGGGATGAAAAACTGTTTTTT. Amino acid sequence: CASSTNRDEKLFF.

The V and J genes are TRBV11-2 and TRBJ2-3, with D uncertain. CDR1 and CDR2 (germline): SGHAT, FQNNGV. This CDR3 has 19 residues. V was clipped by 5 bases and J by 0 bases, with 24 bases between them. The CDR3 here is CASSQRIDLVRPSTDTQYF. The CDR3 coding sequence is TGTGCCAGCAGCCAAAGGATTGACCTCGTAAGGCCTAGCACAGATACGCAGTATTTT.

J is TRBJ2-5 and V is TRBV29-1; 7 nucleotides agree with TRBD1. Looked up from germline, CDR1 is SQVTM and CDR2 is ANQGSEA. V lost 3 bases and J lost 1; bases outside the gene matches: 11. The length of the CDR3 is 16 residues. In DNA, the CDR3 is TGCAGCGTTGATGGGACAGATCTTTACCCCCAAGAGACCCAGTACTTC. It encodes CSVDGTDLYPQETQYF.

The chain combines TRBV5-1 with TRBJ2-3; D unclear. The germline V gene has CDR1 SGHRS and CDR2 YFSETQ. V lost 0 bases, J lost 6 bases, and 17 bases lay in between. The CDR3 has 16 residues. This chain's CDR3 is CASSLDGQIQVDTQYF. DNA of the CDR3: TGCGCCAGCAGCTTGGATGGGCAGATCCAGGTGGATACGCAGTATTTT.

The chain employs TRBV5-1 and TRBJ2-5; D remains ambiguous. The CDR3 is 14 residues long. Trimming removed 0 bases from V and 5 bases from J, with 11 bases in between. From germline, CDR1 is SGHRS and CDR2 YFSETQ. CDR3 amino acids: CASSLEGNLETQYF. The DNA of the CDR3 is TGCGCCAGCAGCTTGGAAGGGAATTTGGAGACCCAGTACTTC.

The chain recombines TRBV6-5 with TRBJ1-5; D is uncertain. The CDR3 consists of 15 residues. V lost 7 bases to trimming and J lost 2 bases, with 15 bases between them. Germline V gene data show CDR1 as MNHEY and CDR2 as SVGAGI. The CDR3 is CASTLPITGNQPQHF. The CDR3 DNA sequence: TGTGCCAGCACCCTCCCCATAACGGGCAATCAGCCCCAGCATTTT.

This rearrangement joins TRBV4-3 to TRBJ2-1, with 8 bases identical to TRBD1. CDR3 length: 14 residues. Germline values: CDR1 LGHNA, CDR2 YSLEER. The trim removed 0 bases at V and 9 bases at J, leaving 4 bases unmatched. CDR3 sequence (DNA): TGCGCCAGCAGCCAAGATAGGACAGGGCTTGAGCAGTTCTTC. Translation gives CASSQDRTGLEQFF.

The V and J genes are TRBV18 and TRBJ2-1; TRBD1 aligns across 10 bases. This CDR3 contains 17 residues. Unmatched junction bases numbered 9, after V lost 1 base and J lost 6 bases. Germline V CDR1 and CDR2: KGHSH, LQKENI. The CDR3 region is CASSPQTGGSFLNEQFF. Written as DNA, the CDR3 is TGTGCCAGCTCACCACAGACAGGGGGCAGTTTCCTCAATGAGCAGTTCTTC.

The V and J genes are TRBV2 and TRBJ2-7, with TRBD2 matching over 10 bases. Germline CDR1 SNHLY, CDR2 FYNNEI. V gave up 1 base and J gave up 1 base; unmatched junction bases: 4. This CDR3 region has 16 residues. The CDR3 protein is CASSEGTSGFSYEQYF. The CDR3 bases are TGTGCCAGCAGTGAAGGGACTAGCGGTTTTTCCTACGAGCAGTACTTC.

This clone showed up just a few times. The same CDR3 can be traced to other DNA sequences in this sample. V is TRBV4-2 and J is TRBJ2-1; D may be TRBD1 (6 bases). V was pared by 0 bases and J by 2 bases, with 11 bases between. From germline, CDR1 is LGHNA and CDR2 YNFKEQ. The CDR3 extends over 16 amino acids. The CDR3 is CASSQDAGDPYNEQFF. CDR3 nucleotide sequence: TGTGCCAGCAGCCAAGACGCAGGGGACCCCTACAATGAGCAGTTCTTC.